Presented here are 29 T cell receptor beta chains from one specimen sequenced in a study of cytotoxic CD8 clonotypes in ibrutinib-treated CLL. Repertoires were generated with immunoSEQ multiplex PCR, while TCRdb's copy carries only in-frame clones and drops some. This sample carries 150,000 to 200,000 clones, more than 65% of them seen once, and the ten largest clones take over 2%. Sequencing was performed on PBMCs, taken after 12 months of ibrutinib treatment. These receptors originate from a human donor with chronic lymphocytic leukemia.

The J gene is TRBJ2-7, the V gene TRBV5-1; TRBD1 matches at 7 bases. J lost 3 bases, V lost 4 bases, and 10 bases had no gene match. Germline-derived CDR1 and CDR2 are SGHRS and YFSETQ. The CDR3 is made up of 15 amino acids. CDR3: CASSREEGTVYEQYF. The DNA of the CDR3 is TGCGCCAGCAGCAGGGAAGAGGGGACAGTCTACGAGCAGTACTTC. The whole variable domain, filled in from reference TRBV5-1 and TRBJ2-7, reads KAGVTQTPRYLIKTRGQQVTLSCSPISGHRSVSWYQQTPGQGLQFLFEYFSETQRNKGNFPGRFSGRQFSNSRSEMNVSTLELGDSALYLCASSREEGTVYEQYFGPGTRLTVT.

V gene TRBV7-9 combines with J gene TRBJ2-5; D may be TRBD1 (6 bases). From germline, CDR1 is SEHNR and CDR2 FQNEAQ (reference sequence). The CDR3 loop spans 16 amino acids. V was cut by 4 bases and J by 4 bases, with 19 bases left in between. The CDR3 nucleotides read TGTGCCAGCAGCTCCACGAGGACAGTCCCCCCAGAGACCCAGTACTTC. This translates into CASSSTRTVPPETQYF. Full variable domain (remainder filled in from reference TRBV7-9 and TRBJ2-5): DTGVSQNPRHKITKRGQNVTFRCDPISEHNRLYWYRQTLGQGPEFLTYFQNEAQLEKSRLLSDRFSAERPKGSFSTLEIQRTEQGDSAMYLCASSSTRTVPPETQYFGPGTRLLVL.

The V and J genes are TRBV28 and TRBJ1-4; 8 bases map to TRBD1. Germline assignment: CDR1 MDHEN and CDR2 SYDVKM. The J segment lost 5 bases and the V segment lost 4 bases, leaving 6 bases of the junction unmatched. The length of the CDR3 is 15 residues. The CDR3 spells CASSSGQGSNEKLFF. As DNA, the CDR3 is TGTGCCAGCAGTTCAGGACAGGGTAGCAATGAAAAACTGTTTTTT.

This clone appeared a few times. This chain joins TRBV7-2 and TRBJ1-3, with D possibly being TRBD1 (5 bases). The CDR3 runs to 13 residues. Germline V CDR1 and CDR2: SGHTA, FQGNSA. V shed 4 bases and J shed 4 bases, with 8 bases lying between them. The CDR3 sequence is CASSWGGGNTIYF. CDR3 sequence (DNA): TGTGCCAGCAGCTGGGGGGGAGGAAACACCATATATTTT.

Here the CDR3 DNA reads TGTGCCAGCAGTCCCCCCGACCTACTCGGAGCTAATGAAAAACTGTTTTTT. Amino acid sequence: CASSPPDLLGANEKLFF. The V gene is TRBV28, the J gene TRBJ1-4; D uncertain. Trimming took 5 bases from V and 3 from J, leaving 19 bases between them. In germline, CDR1 is MDHEN, CDR2 SYDVKM. This CDR3 region has 17 residues.

Remarks on this clone: At the DNA level, this CDR3 is encoded by other sequences in the same sample as well. The V gene is TRBV7-2, the J gene TRBJ2-7, with a tentative D call TRBD1 (5 bases). Germline V gene sequence: CDR1 SGHTA, CDR2 FQGNSA. The V end lost 1 base, the J end lost 2 bases, and 9 bases lay between the germline ends. The CDR3 is made up of 14 amino acids. DNA for the CDR3: TGTGCCAGCAGCTTAGGACAGAGGACCTACGAGCAGTACTTC. Translated: CASSLGQRTYEQYF.

The chain has TRBV9 and TRBJ1-4; D is uncertain. The length of the CDR3 is 19 residues. In germline, CDR1 is SGDLS, CDR2 YYNGEE. Trimming removed 2 bases at V and 0 bases at J, with 20 bases between. CDR3 in amino acids: CASSVDTPGKFATNEKLFF. In DNA, the CDR3 is TGTGCCAGCAGCGTTGATACTCCTGGCAAGTTCGCAACTAATGAAAAACTGTTTTTT.

The chain combines TRBV29-1 with TRBJ1-1; 12 nucleotides line up with TRBD1. Germline trimming cut 5 bases from V and 2 bases from J; bases unmatched to any gene: 33. From germline, CDR1 is SQVTM and CDR2 ANQGSEA. The CDR3 has 24 amino acids. CDR3 bases: TGCAGCGTTATACCCCCGGGACAGGGGGCCGGTTTTCAGCTTCCGTATCCCCGAAACACTGAAGCTTTCTTT. It specifies CSVIPPGQGAGFQLPYPRNTEAFF.

V gene TRBV7-9 combines with J gene TRBJ1-4; 9 bases agree with TRBD1. Germline CDR1 SEHNR, CDR2 FQNEAQ (reference sequence). CDR3 length: 16 residues. Losses at the gene ends were 5 bases for V and 7 bases for J; bases not matched to a gene: 11. The CDR3 is CASSVGATGGVEKLFF. CDR3 in DNA: TGTGCCAGCAGCGTTGGAGCGACAGGGGGAGTTGAAAAACTGTTTTTT.

The V gene is TRBV5-6, the J gene TRBJ1-1, with 7 bases identical to TRBD1. The V segment lost 4 bases and the J segment 0 bases; nucleotides outside the gene matches: 3. Per germline, CDR1 SGHDT and CDR2 YYEEEE. This CDR3 has 14 residues. Here the CDR3 reads CASSLDRMNTEAFF. CDR3 bases: TGTGCCAGCAGCCTGGACAGGATGAACACTGAAGCTTTCTTT.

V is TRBV14 and J is TRBJ2-7; D is undetermined. The CDR3 contains 13 residues. The germline CDR1 and CDR2 sequences are SGHDN and FVKESK. V dropped 1 base and J dropped 7 bases, with 11 bases sitting between them. The CDR3 is CASSQAGYGEQYF. DNA of the CDR3: TGTGCCAGCAGCCAAGCCGGTTATGGAGAGCAGTACTTC. Looking up the rest from reference TRBV14 and TRBJ2-7 gives the full variable domain: EAGVTQFPSHSVIEKGQTVTLRCDPISGHDNLYWYRRVMGKEIKFLLHFVKESKQDESGMPNNRFLAERTGGTYSTLKVQPAELEDSGVYFCASSQAGYGEQYFGPGTRLTVT.

The chain employs TRBV6-1 and TRBJ2-1, with 8 bases matching TRBD1. Germline V CDR1 and CDR2: MNHNS, SASEGT. The CDR3 length is 16 residues. Germline trimming cut 4 bases from V and 2 bases from J; bases unmatched to any gene: 7. The CDR3 region has the DNA TGTGCCAGCAGTGGCCAGACAGGGGCCACCTACAATGAGCAGTTCTTC. Its protein is CASSGQTGATYNEQFF.

The chain links TRBV29-1 to TRBJ1-5; 8 bases agree with TRBD1. The CDR3 contains 14 residues. Losses at the gene ends were 7 bases for V and 1 base for J; bases not matched to a gene: 6. The germline V gene encodes CDR1 SQVTM and CDR2 ANQGSEA. CDR3 sequence (DNA): TGCAGCGCTCGACAGGGGCAGAGCAATCAGCCCCAGCATTTT. Translating gives CSARQGQSNQPQHF.

The count of this clone is one. CDR3 nucleotide sequence: TGTGCCAGCAGCCTTGGACTAGCGGGAGGCACAGATACGCAGTATTTT. Protein: CASSLGLAGGTDTQYF. The chain carries TRBV5-6 and TRBJ2-3; 13 nucleotides line up with TRBD2. Germline-derived CDR1 and CDR2 are SGHDT and YYEEEE. The CDR3 loop spans 16 amino acids. The ends lost 4 bases at V and 1 base at J; junction bases unmatched: 3.

This clone has just one count. This sequence joins TRBV6-6 and TRBJ2-1, with D hard to call. Trimming removed 7 bases from V and 5 bases from J, with 15 bases in between. Per the germline V gene, CDR1 is MNHNY and CDR2 is SVGAGI (reference sequence). The CDR3 has 14 amino acids. The CDR3 nucleotides read TGTGCCAGCACCAACGAAGACTGGAACAATGAGCAGTTCTTC. It translates to CASTNEDWNNEQFF.

The chain joins TRBV7-2 to TRBJ2-1; 8 positions match TRBD1. Trimming at V came to 5 bases and at J to 6 bases, leaving 3 bases not matched to a gene. Germline V gene sequence: CDR1 SGHTA, CDR2 FQGNSA. The CDR3 extends over 13 amino acids. CDR3 protein: CASSTGGSNEQFF. The CDR3, as DNA: TGTGCCAGCAGCACAGGGGGATCCAATGAGCAGTTCTTC.

The chain joins TRBV7-3 to TRBJ1-1, with 7 bases identical to TRBD1. This CDR3 comprises 14 residues. V lost 4 bases to trimming and J lost 1 base; unmatched junction nucleotides: 3. Germline V lookup: CDR1 SGHTA, CDR2 FQGTGA. The CDR3 loop is CASSSGQRNTEAFF. In DNA form, the CDR3 reads TGTGCCAGCAGCTCGGGACAGAGGAACACTGAAGCTTTCTTT.

The chain links TRBV28 to TRBJ2-4; D may be TRBD2 (6 bases). This CDR3 is built from 14 residues. Trimming pared 8 bases from V and 0 bases from J, leaving 11 bases between. Looked up from germline, CDR1 is MDHEN and CDR2 is SYDVKM. CDR3 loop: CASPGDLAKNIQYF. Written as DNA, the CDR3 is TGTGCCAGCCCGGGAGACTTAGCCAAAAACATTCAGTACTTC. The variable domain in full, completed from reference TRBV28 and TRBJ2-4, reads DVKVTQSSRYLVKRTGEKVFLECVQDMDHENMFWYRQDPGLGLRLIYFSYDVKMKEKGDIPEGYSVSREKKERFSLILESASTNQTSMYLCASPGDLAKNIQYFGAGTRLSVL.

Written as DNA, the CDR3 is TGTGCCACCCTCGCAGGGGGCGTCTACGAGCAGTACTTC. Translation: CATLAGGVYEQYF. The chain employs TRBV28 and TRBJ2-7; 8 nucleotides align to TRBD1. V lost 10 bases, J lost 3 bases, and 8 bases stayed unmatched. The CDR3 has 13 residues. Germline CDR1 is MDHEN and CDR2 is SYDVKM.

The chain has TRBV6-1 and TRBJ2-4; D unresolved. The CDR3 is 16 residues long. The V end lost 4 bases, the J end lost 0 bases, and 13 bases lay between the germline ends. Germline V gene data show CDR1 as MNHNS and CDR2 as SASEGT. This CDR3 is CASSAQSSIAKNIQYF. The CDR3 DNA sequence: TGTGCCAGCAGTGCCCAGAGTTCAATAGCCAAAAACATTCAGTACTTC.

The chain uses TRBV28 and TRBJ2-7, with 10 bases identical to TRBD1. The germline gives CDR1 MDHEN, CDR2 SYDVKM. CDR3 length: 15 amino acids. Trimming took 3 bases from V and 1 from J; bases not matched to a gene: 3. CDR3 region: CASSLGDRGSYEQYF. The DNA for the CDR3 is TGTGCCAGCAGTTTGGGGGACAGGGGTTCCTACGAGCAGTACTTC.

V is TRBV6-5 and J is TRBJ1-2, with D possibly TRBD1 on 6 matching bases. From germline, CDR1 is MNHEY and CDR2 SVGAGI. The V and J ends lost 8 bases and 7 bases respectively, with 14 bases between them. The CDR3 length is 12 residues. In nucleotides, the CDR3 is TGTGCCAGCGACCAGGGGCAGGGTGGCTACACCTTC. It translates to CASDQGQGGYTF.

The chain combines TRBV9 with TRBJ2-5; D is unclear. Germline CDR1 is SGDLS and CDR2 is YYNGEE. There are 15 residues in the CDR3. Deletions cut 0 bases from V and 0 bases from J, with 9 bases between. CDR3 region: CASSVEDGYQETQYF. In DNA, the CDR3 is TGTGCCAGCAGCGTAGAGGACGGGTACCAAGAGACCCAGTACTTC.

The CDR3 sequence: CASSYGQGARRETQYF. In nucleotides, the CDR3 is TGTGCCAGCAGTTACGGACAGGGCGCCCGCCGAGAGACCCAGTACTTC. V usage is TRBV11-2 and J usage is TRBJ2-5, with TRBD1 identical over 8 bases. The V segment lost 6 bases and the J segment 4 bases; nucleotides outside the gene matches: 13. CDR1 SGHAT and CDR2 FQNNGV come from the germline V gene. The CDR3 sequence is 16 residues long. The complete variable domain, with remaining parts taken from reference TRBV11-2 and TRBJ2-5, reads EAGVAQSPRYKIIEKRQSVAFWCNPISGHATLYWYQQILGQGPKLLIQFQNNGVVDDSQLPKDRFSAERLKGVDSTLKIQPAKLEDSAVYLCASSYGQGARRETQYFGPGTRLLVL.

This clone has just one count. The chain recombines TRBV5-4 with TRBJ2-7; 9 bases fit TRBD1. The length of the CDR3 is 15 residues. CDR1 and CDR2 (germline): SGHNT, YYREEE (reference sequence). V lost 4 bases to trimming and J lost 0 bases; unmatched junction nucleotides: 5. CDR3 DNA: TGTGCCAGCAGCGCACAGGGGGCGAGCTCCTACGAGCAGTACTTC. Its translation: CASSAQGASSYEQYF.

The V call is TRBV28, the J call TRBJ1-1; D gene ambiguous. Looked up from germline, CDR1 is MDHEN and CDR2 is SYDVKM. The CDR3 runs 13 residues. Trimming stripped 6 bases from V and 7 bases from J, with 15 bases between. The CDR3 nucleotides are TGTGCCAGCAGCTTAGGACTCGGCCTTGAAGCTTTCTTT. It specifies CASSLGLGLEAFF.

V and J are TRBV18 and TRBJ2-7; D is uncertain. V lost 3 bases and J 3 bases, leaving 12 bases between the germline ends. The CDR3 totals 14 residues. The germline V gene has CDR1 KGHSH and CDR2 LQKENI. The CDR3 DNA reads as TGTGCCAGCTCACCTGACGGAAAGGGCTACGAGCAGTACTTC. Encoded protein: CASSPDGKGYEQYF.

This chain joins TRBV18 and TRBJ1-1; D uncertain. CDR1 and CDR2 from the germline V gene are KGHSH and LQKENI. V shed 0 bases and J shed 5 bases, with 7 bases lying between them. This CDR3 is built from 13 residues. In nucleotides, the CDR3 is TGTGCCAGCTCACCACCGAGCGGAACTGAAGCTTTCTTT. It specifies CASSPPSGTEAFF. Looking up the rest from reference TRBV18 and TRBJ1-1 gives the full variable domain: NAGVMQNPRHLVRRRGQEARLRCSPMKGHSHVYWYRQLPEEGLKFMVYLQKENIIDESGMPKERFSAEFPKEGPSILRIQQVVRGDSAAYFCASSPPSGTEAFFGQGTRLTVV.

The CDR3 loop is CASSPRTGSVRNTEAFF. CDR3 in DNA: TGTGCCAGCAGCCCACGGACAGGATCCGTCAGGAACACTGAAGCTTTCTTT. V usage is TRBV5-4 and J usage is TRBJ1-1; 7 positions agree with TRBD1. Germline V lookup: CDR1 SGHNT, CDR2 YYREEE (reference sequence). Trimming cost V 4 bases and J 1 base; bases outside gene matches: 13. The CDR3 covers 17 residues.